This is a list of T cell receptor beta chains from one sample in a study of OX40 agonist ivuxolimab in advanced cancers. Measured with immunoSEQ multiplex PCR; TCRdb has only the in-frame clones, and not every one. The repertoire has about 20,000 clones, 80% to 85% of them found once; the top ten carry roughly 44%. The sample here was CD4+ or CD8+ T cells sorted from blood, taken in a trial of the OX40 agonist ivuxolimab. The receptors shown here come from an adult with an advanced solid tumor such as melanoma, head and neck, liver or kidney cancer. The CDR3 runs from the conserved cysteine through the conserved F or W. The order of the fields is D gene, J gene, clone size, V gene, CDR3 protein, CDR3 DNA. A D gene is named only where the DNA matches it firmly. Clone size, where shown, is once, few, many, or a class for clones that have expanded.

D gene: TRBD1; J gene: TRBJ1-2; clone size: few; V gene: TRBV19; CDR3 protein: CASKLTGGAYGYTF; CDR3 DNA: TGTGCCAGTAAACTAACAGGGGGCGCGTATGGCTACACCTTC
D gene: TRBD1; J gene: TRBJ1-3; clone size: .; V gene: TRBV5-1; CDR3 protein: CASSMDRSSSGNTIYF; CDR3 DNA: TGCGCCAGCAGCATGGACAGGTCGAGCTCTGGAAACACCATATATTTT
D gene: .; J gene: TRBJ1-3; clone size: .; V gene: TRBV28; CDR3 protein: CASSPGFSGNTIYF; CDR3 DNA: TGTGCCAGCAGTCCAGGGTTCTCTGGAAACACCATATATTTT
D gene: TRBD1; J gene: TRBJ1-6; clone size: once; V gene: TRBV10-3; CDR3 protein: CAISERTGEINF; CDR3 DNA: TGTGCCATCAGTGAGCGAACAGGGGAAATCAACTTT
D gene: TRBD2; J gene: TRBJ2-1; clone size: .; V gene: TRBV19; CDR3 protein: CASSIVSGAYNEQFF; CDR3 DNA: TGTGCCAGTAGTATAGTTAGCGGGGCCTACAATGAGCAGTTCTTC
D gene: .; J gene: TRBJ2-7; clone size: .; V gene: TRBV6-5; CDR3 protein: CASSYFDRTYEQYF; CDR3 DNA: TGTGCCAGCAGTTACTTTGACAGAACCTACGAGCAGTACTTC
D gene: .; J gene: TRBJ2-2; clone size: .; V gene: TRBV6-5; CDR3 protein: CASGLRVNTGELFF; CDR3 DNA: TGTGCCAGCGGGTTGAGGGTGAACACCGGGGAGCTGTTTTTT
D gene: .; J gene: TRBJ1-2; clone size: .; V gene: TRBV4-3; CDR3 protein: CASSQAHTADYGYTF; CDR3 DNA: TGCGCCAGCAGCCAAGCTCATACGGCAGACTATGGCTACACCTTC
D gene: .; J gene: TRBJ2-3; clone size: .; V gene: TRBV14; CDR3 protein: CASSPTKVDTQYF; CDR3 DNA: TGTGCCAGCAGCCCGACGAAGGTAGATACGCAGTATTTT
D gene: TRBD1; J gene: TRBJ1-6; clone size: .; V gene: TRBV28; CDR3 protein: CASTPIETGYSPLHF; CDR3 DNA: TGTGCCAGCACCCCGATTGAGACAGGGTATTCACCCCTCCACTTT
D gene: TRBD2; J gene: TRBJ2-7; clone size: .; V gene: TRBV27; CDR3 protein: CASSFGLAGGVEQYF; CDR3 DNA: TGTGCCAGCAGTTTCGGACTAGCGGGGGGTGTCGAGCAGTACTTC
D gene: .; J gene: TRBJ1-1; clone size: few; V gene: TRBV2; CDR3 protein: CASSERSVNTEAFF; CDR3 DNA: TGTGCCAGCAGTGAACGTTCGGTAAACACTGAAGCTTTCTTT
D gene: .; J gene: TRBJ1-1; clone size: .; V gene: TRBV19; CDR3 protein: CASSPAGGQVTTEAFF; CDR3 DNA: TGTGCCAGTAGCCCGGCGGGGGGGCAAGTAACCACTGAAGCTTTCTTT
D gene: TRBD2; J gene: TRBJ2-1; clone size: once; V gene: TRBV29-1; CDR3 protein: CSVTGVAGGLNEQFF; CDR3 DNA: TGCAGCGTGACCGGGGTAGCGGGGGGTCTCAATGAGCAGTTCTTC
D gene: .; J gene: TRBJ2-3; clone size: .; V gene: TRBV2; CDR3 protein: CATLDGTDTQYF; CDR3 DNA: TGTGCCACCTTGGACGGCACAGATACGCAGTATTTT
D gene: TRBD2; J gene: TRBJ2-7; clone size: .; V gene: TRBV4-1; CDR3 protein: CASSQTGGASYEQYF; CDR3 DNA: TGCGCCAGCAGCCAAACGGGGGGGGCCTCCTACGAGCAGTACTTC